Reported below is one TCR beta chain. The record originates from a study of blood T cell repertoires in COVID-19. Looking at the study overall: PBMCs, B-cell-depleted T cells, or T cells provided the cDNA or gDNA that made up the material.

Some clones are missing from TCRdb's copy, which holds only in-frame ones; the method was immunoSEQ multiplex PCR. The sample includes 50,000 to 60,000 clones, 82% of them seen just once. The material sequenced was peripheral blood. This receptor was identified in a human donor in a cohort sampled during active or convalescent COVID-19.

DNA of the CDR3: TGCGCCAGCAGCTCTGACTATGGCTACACCTTC. Residues: CASSSDYGYTF. V usage is TRBV5-1 and J usage is TRBJ1-2, with D hard to call. V was clipped by 3 bases and J by 3 bases, with 3 bases between them. This CDR3 contains 11 residues. Germline lookup yields CDR1 SGHRS and CDR2 YFSETQ. Full variable domain (rest looked up from reference TRBV5-1 and TRBJ1-2): KAGVTQTPRYLIKTRGQQVTLSCSPISGHRSVSWYQQTPGQGLQFLFEYFSETQRNKGNFPGRFSGRQFSNSRSEMNVSTLELGDSALYLCASSSDYGYTFGSGTRLTVV.